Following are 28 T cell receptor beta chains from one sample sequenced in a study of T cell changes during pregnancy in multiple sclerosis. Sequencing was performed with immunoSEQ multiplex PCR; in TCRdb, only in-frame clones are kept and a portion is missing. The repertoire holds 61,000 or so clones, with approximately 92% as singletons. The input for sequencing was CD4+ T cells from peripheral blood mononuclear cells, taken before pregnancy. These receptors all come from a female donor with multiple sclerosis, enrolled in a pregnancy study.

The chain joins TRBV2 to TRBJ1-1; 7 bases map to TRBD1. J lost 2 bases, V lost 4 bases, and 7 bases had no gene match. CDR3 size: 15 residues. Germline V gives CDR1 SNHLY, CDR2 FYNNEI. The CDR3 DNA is TGTGCCAGCAGTGCCCAGACAGGGCGAAACACTGAAGCTTTCTTT. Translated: CASSAQTGRNTEAFF.

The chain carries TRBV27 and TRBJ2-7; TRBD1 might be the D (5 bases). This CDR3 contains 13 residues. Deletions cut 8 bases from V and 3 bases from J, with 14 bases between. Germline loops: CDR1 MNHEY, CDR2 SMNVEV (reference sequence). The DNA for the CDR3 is TGTGCCAGCGGTTGGGGCCCCCGCTACGAGCAGTACTTC. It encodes CASGWGPRYEQYF.

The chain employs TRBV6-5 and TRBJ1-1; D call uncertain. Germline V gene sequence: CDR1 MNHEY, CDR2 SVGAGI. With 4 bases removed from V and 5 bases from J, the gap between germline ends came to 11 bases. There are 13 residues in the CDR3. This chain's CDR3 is CASSSRKRTEAFF. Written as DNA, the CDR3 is TGTGCCAGCAGTTCCCGAAAGAGGACTGAAGCTTTCTTT.

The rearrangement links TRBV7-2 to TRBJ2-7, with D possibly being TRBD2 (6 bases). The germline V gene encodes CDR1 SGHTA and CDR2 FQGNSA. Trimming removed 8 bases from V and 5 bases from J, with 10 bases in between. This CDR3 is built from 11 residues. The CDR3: CASGGDNEQYF. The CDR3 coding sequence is TGTGCCAGCGGAGGGGATAACGAGCAGTACTTC.

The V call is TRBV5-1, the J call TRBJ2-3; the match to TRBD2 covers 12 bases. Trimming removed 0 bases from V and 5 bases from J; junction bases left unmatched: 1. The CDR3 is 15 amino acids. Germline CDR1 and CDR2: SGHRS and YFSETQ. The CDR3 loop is CASSLGGLAGDTQYF. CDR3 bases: TGCGCCAGCAGCTTGGGGGGACTAGCGGGAGATACGCAGTATTTT.

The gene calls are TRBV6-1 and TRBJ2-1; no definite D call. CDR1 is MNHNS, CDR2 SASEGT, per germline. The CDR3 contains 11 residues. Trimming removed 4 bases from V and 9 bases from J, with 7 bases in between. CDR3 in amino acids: CASSVVVEQFF. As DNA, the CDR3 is TGTGCCAGCAGTGTGGTAGTTGAGCAGTTCTTC.

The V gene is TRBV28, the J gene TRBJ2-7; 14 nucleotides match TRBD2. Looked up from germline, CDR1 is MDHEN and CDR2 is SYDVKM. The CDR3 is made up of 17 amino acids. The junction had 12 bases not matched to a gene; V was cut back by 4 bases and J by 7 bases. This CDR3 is CASSSPRLAGGPGEQYF. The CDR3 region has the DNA TGTGCCAGCAGTTCCCCCCGACTAGCGGGAGGGCCAGGGGAGCAGTACTTC.

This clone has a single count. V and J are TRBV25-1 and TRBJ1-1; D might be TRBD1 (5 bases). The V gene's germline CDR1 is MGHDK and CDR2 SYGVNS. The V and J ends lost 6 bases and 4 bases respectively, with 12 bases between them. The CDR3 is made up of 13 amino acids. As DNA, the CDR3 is TGTGCCAGCAGAGAGGAGGGGAGCACTGAAGCTTTCTTT. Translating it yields CASREEGSTEAFF.

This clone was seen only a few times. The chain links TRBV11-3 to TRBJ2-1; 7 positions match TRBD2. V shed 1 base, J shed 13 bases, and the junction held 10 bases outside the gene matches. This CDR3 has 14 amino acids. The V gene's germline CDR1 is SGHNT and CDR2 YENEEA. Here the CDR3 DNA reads TGTGCCAGCAGCTTAGCATTGGTGGGGGGGACTCAGTTCTTC. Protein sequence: CASSLALVGGTQFF.

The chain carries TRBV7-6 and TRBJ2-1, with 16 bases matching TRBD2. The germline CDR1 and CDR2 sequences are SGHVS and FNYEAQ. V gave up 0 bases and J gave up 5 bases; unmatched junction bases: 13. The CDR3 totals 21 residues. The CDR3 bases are TGTGCCAGCAGCTTAGCGATACTGGGACTAGCGGGAGGGCGCGGGGACAATGAGCAGTTCTTC. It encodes CASSLAILGLAGGRGDNEQFF.

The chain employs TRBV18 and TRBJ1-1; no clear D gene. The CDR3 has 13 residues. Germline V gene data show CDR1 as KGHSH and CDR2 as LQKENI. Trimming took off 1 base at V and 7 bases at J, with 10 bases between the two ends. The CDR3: CASSPQHMLEAFF. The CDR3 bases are TGTGCCAGCTCACCACAGCATATGCTTGAAGCTTTCTTT.

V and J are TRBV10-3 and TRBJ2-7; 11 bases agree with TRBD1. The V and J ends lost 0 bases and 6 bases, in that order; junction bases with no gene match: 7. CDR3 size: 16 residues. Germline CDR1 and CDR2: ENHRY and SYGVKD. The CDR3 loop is CAISESIRTGGREQYF. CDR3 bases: TGTGCCATCAGTGAGTCCATTCGGACAGGGGGCCGCGAGCAGTACTTC.

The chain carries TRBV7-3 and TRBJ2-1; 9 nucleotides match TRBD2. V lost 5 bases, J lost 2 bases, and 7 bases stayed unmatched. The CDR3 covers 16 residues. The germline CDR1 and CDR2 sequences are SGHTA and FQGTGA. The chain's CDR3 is CASSPKGLAPYNEQFF. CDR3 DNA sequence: TGTGCCAGCAGCCCTAAGGGACTAGCTCCCTACAATGAGCAGTTCTTC.

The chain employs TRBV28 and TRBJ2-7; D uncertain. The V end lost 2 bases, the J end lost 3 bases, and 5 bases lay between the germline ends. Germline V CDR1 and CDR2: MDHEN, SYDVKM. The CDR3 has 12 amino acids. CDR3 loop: CASSLSYYEQYF. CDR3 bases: TGTGCCAGCAGTTTAAGCTACTACGAGCAGTACTTC.

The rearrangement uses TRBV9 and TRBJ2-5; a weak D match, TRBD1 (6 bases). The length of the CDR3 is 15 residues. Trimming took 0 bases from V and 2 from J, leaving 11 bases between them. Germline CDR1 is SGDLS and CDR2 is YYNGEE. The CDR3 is CASSVVGARQETQYF. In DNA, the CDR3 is TGTGCCAGCAGCGTAGTGGGGGCTCGACAAGAGACCCAGTACTTC.

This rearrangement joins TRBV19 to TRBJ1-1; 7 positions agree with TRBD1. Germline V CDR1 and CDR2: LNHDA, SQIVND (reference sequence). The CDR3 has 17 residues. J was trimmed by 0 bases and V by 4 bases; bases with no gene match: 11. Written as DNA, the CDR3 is TGTGCCAGTAGTAGGACAGGTCAAGGTGTCATGAACACTGAAGCTTTCTTT. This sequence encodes CASSRTGQGVMNTEAFF.

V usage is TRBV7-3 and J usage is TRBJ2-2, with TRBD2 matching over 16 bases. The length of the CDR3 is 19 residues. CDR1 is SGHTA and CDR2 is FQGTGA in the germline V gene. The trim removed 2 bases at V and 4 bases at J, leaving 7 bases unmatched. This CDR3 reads CASSLGGLAGGPVTGELFF. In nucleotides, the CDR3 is TGTGCCAGCAGCTTAGGGGGACTAGCGGGAGGGCCAGTCACCGGGGAGCTGTTTTTT.

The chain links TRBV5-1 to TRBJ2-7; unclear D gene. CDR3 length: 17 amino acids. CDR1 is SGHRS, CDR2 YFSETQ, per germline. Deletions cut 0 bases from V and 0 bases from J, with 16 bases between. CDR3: CASSLVPDTSLSYEQYF. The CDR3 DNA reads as TGCGCCAGCAGCTTGGTACCCGACACCTCCCTCTCCTACGAGCAGTACTTC.

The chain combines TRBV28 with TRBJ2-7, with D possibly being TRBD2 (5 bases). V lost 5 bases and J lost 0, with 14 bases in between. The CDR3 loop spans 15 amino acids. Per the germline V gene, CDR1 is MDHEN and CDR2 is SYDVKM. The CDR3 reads CASSISDFPSYEQYF. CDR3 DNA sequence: TGTGCCAGCAGTATATCGGACTTCCCCTCCTACGAGCAGTACTTC.

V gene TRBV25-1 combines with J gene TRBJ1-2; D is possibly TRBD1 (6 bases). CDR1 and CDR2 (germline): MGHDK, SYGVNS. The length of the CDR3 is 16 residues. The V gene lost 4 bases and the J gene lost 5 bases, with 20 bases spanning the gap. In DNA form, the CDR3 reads TGTGCCAGCAGTGTCCGTTTGGGGGCGGGAGATTATGGCTACACCTTC. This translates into CASSVRLGAGDYGYTF.

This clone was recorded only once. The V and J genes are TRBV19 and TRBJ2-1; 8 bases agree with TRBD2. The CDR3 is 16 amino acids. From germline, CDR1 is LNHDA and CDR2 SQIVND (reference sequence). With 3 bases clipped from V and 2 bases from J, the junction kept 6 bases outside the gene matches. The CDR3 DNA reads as TGTGCCAGTAGTATCCTTAGCGGGACTCCCTACAATGAGCAGTTCTTC. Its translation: CASSILSGTPYNEQFF.

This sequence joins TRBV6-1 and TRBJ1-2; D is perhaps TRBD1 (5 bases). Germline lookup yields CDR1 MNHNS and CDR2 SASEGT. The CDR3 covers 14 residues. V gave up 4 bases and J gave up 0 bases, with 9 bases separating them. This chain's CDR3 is CASSVGRANYGYTF. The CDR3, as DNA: TGTGCCAGCAGTGTTGGCAGGGCTAACTATGGCTACACCTTC.

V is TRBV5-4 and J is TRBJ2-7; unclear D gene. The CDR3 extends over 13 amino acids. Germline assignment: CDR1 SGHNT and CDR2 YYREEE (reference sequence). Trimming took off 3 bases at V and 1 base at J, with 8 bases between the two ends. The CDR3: CASSWVGSYEQYF. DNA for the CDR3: TGTGCCAGCAGCTGGGTCGGGTCCTACGAGCAGTACTTC.

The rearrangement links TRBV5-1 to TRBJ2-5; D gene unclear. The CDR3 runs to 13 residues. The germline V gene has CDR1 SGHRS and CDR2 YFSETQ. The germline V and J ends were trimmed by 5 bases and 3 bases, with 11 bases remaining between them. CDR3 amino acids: CASRPGTEETQYF. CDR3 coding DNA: TGCGCCAGCAGACCCGGAACAGAAGAGACCCAGTACTTC.

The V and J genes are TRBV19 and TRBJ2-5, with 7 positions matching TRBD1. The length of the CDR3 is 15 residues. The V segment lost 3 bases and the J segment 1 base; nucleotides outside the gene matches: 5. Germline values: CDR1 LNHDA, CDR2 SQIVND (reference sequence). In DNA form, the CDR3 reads TGTGCCAGTAGTATTGGACAGGCAAGCCAAGAGACCCAGTACTTC. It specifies CASSIGQASQETQYF.

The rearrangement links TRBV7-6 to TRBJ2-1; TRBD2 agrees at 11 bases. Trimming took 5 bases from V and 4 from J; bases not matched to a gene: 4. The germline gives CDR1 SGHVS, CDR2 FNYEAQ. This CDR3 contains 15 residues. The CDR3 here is CASSPGTSGYNEQFF. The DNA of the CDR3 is TGTGCCAGCAGCCCGGGGACTAGCGGATACAATGAGCAGTTCTTC. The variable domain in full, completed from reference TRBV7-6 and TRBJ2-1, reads GAGVSQSPRYKVTKRGQDVALRCDPISGHVSLYWYRQALGQGPEFLTYFNYEAQQDKSGLPNDRFSAERPEGSISTLTIQRTEQRDSAMYRCASSPGTSGYNEQFFGPGTRLTVL.

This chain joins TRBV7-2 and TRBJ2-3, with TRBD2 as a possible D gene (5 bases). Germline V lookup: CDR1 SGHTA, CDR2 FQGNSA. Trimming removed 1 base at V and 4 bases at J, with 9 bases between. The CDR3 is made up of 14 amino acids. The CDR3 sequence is CASSLVRRADTQYF. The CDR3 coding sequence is TGTGCCAGCAGCTTAGTGCGGCGGGCAGATACGCAGTATTTT. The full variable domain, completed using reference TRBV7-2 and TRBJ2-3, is GAGVSQSPSNKVTEKGKDVELRCDPISGHTALYWYRQSLGQGLEFLIYFQGNSAPDKSGLPSDRFSAERTGGSVSTLTIQRTQQEDSAVYLCASSLVRRADTQYFGPGTRLTVL.

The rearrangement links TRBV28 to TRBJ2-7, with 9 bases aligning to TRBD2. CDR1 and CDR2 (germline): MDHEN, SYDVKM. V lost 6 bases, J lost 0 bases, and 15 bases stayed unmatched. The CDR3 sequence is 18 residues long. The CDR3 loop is CASSPTGRGRVGSYEQYF. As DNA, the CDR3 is TGTGCCAGCAGCCCAACCGGGCGCGGGAGGGTCGGCTCCTACGAGCAGTACTTC.